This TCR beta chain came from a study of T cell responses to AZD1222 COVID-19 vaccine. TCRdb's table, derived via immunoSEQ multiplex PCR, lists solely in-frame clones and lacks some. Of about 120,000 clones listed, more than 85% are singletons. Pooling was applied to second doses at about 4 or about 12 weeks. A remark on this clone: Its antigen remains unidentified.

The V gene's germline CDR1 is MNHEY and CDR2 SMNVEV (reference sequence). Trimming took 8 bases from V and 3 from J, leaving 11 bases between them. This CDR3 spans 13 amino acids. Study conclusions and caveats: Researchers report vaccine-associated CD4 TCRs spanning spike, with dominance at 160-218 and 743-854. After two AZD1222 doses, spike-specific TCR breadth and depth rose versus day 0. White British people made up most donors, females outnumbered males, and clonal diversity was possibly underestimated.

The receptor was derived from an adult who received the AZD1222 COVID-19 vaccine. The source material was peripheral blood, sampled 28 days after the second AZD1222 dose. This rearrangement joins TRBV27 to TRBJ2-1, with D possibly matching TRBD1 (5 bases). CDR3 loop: CASGARVYNEQFF. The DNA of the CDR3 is TGTGCCAGCGGGGCCAGGGTCTACAATGAGCAGTTCTTC.